Below are 28 T cell receptor beta chains sequenced from a single sample in a study of blood T cell repertoires in COVID-19. Sequenced by immunoSEQ multiplex PCR; TCRdb stores in-frame clones only, minus some. The repertoire holds approximately 250,000 clones, approximately 80% seen once, with around 7.8% in the top ten. Source material: peripheral blood. The receptors stem from a human donor in a cohort sampled during active COVID-19.

The chain couples TRBV14 to TRBJ1-4; D is ambiguous. CDR3 length: 16 amino acids. V lost 6 bases and J lost 6, with 20 bases in between. CDR1 SGHDN and CDR2 FVKESK come from the germline V gene. The CDR3 is CASSQTGNLEYEKLFF. In DNA form, the CDR3 reads TGTGCCAGCAGTCAAACGGGGAACCTCGAGTATGAAAAACTGTTTTTT.

This clone was found a few times. V usage is TRBV11-2 and J usage is TRBJ1-6; 9 positions agree with TRBD1. Germline lookup yields CDR1 SGHAT and CDR2 FQNNGV. J was trimmed by 7 bases and V by 5 bases; bases with no gene match: 18. The CDR3 consists of 19 residues. The CDR3 region is CASSRGTGGAGGRNSPLHF. CDR3 nucleotides: TGTGCCAGCAGCCGCGGCACAGGGGGCGCGGGAGGGAGAAATTCACCCCTCCACTTT.

The V and J genes are TRBV11-3 and TRBJ1-1, with 8 bases lining up with TRBD1. Per the germline V gene, CDR1 is SGHNT and CDR2 is YENEEA. This CDR3 is built from 14 residues. After removal of 4 bases from V and 5 bases from J, the junction contained 6 bases not matched to a gene. CDR3 sequence reads: CASSSGQGGTEAFF. The CDR3 DNA follows: TGTGCCAGCAGCTCAGGACAGGGAGGGACTGAAGCTTTCTTT.

The V and J genes are TRBV5-4 and TRBJ2-2; no clear D. Deletions cut 0 bases from V and 1 base from J, with 4 bases between. This CDR3 has 14 residues. Germline V gene sequence: CDR1 SGHNT, CDR2 YYREEE (reference sequence). The chain's CDR3 is CASSLAGNTGELFF. As DNA, the CDR3 is TGTGCCAGCAGCTTGGCAGGGAACACCGGGGAGCTGTTTTTT.

CDR3 nucleotide sequence: TGTGCCAGCAGCCAAGGTTTACCGCCAGAAGATGAGCAGTTCTTC. This translates into CASSQGLPPEDEQFF. The V gene is TRBV3-1 (or the pseudogene TRBV3-2), the J gene TRBJ2-1, with D unresolved. Germline V lookup: CDR1 LGHDT, CDR2 YNNKEL (reference sequence). V lost 1 base and J lost 8, with 15 bases in between. CDR3 length: 15 residues.

V is TRBV6-5 and J is TRBJ1-5; TRBD1 matches 7 bases. The CDR3 length is 14 residues. Germline CDR1 MNHEY, CDR2 SVGAGI. With V trimmed by 2 bases and J by 6 bases, 4 bases remained unmatched. CDR3 bases: TGTGCCAGCAGTTACGCCAGGGGGATTCAGCCCCAGCATTTT. Its translation is CASSYARGIQPQHF.

The chain recombines TRBV3-1 (or the pseudogene TRBV3-2) with TRBJ1-1; perhaps TRBD1 as D (5 bases). Trimming took 4 bases from V and 3 from J, leaving 9 bases between them. CDR1 and CDR2 (germline): LGHDT, YNNKEL (reference sequence). This CDR3 has 13 amino acids. The CDR3 spells CASSLGAYTEAFF. The DNA of the CDR3 is TGTGCCAGCAGCCTTGGGGCCTACACTGAAGCTTTCTTT.

The chain combines TRBV2 with TRBJ2-1; 9 nucleotides agree with TRBD1. The CDR3 runs to 13 residues. V lost 10 bases and J lost 9; bases outside the gene matches: 10. Germline V gene data show CDR1 as SNHLY and CDR2 as FYNNEI. In nucleotides, the CDR3 is TGTGCCACCAAGGGGACAGGGTTGACTGAGCAGTTCTTC. Translation: CATKGTGLTEQFF. The entire variable domain, with the rest obtained from reference TRBV2 and TRBJ2-1, is as follows: EPEVTQTPSHQVTQMGQEVILRCVPISNHLYFYWYRQILGQKVEFLVSFYNNEISEKSEIFDDQFSVERPDGSNFTLKIRSTKLEDSAMYFCATKGTGLTEQFFGPGTRLTVL.

This clone has ten or more counts. DNA of the CDR3: TGTGCCAGTAGACACGGACATTCCCCCAGCAATCAGCCCCAGCATTTT. Translating gives CASRHGHSPSNQPQHF. The V call is TRBV19, the J call TRBJ1-5; TRBD1 is a possible D gene (5 bases). V shed 6 bases and J shed 1 base, with 16 bases lying between them. The CDR3 runs to 16 residues. Germline CDR1 is LNHDA and CDR2 is SQIVND (reference sequence).

The genes are TRBV27 and TRBJ1-2, with D unresolved. Trimming pared 2 bases from V and 4 bases from J, leaving 11 bases between. The CDR3 is made up of 14 amino acids. Germline values: CDR1 MNHEY, CDR2 SMNVEV (reference sequence). In DNA form, the CDR3 reads TGTGCCAGCAGTTTAATCCACCCCGGCTATGGCTACACCTTC. Translating it yields CASSLIHPGYGYTF.

This clone was recorded only once. The chain employs TRBV27 and TRBJ2-5, with TRBD1 as a possible D gene (6 bases). CDR3 size: 14 residues. Germline V lookup: CDR1 MNHEY, CDR2 SMNVEV (reference sequence). Trimming shortened V by 6 bases and J by 0 bases, and 11 bases separated the two germline ends. CDR3 protein: CASRGAVYQETQYF. In nucleotides, the CDR3 is TGTGCCAGCAGGGGGGCGGTTTACCAAGAGACCCAGTACTTC.

In this sample, this clone turned up once. This chain joins TRBV19 and TRBJ2-5; 8 bases fit TRBD1. Germline CDR1 is LNHDA and CDR2 is SQIVND (reference sequence). V lost 6 bases and J lost 1; bases outside the gene matches: 4. The CDR3 is 14 amino acids. The CDR3 coding sequence is TGTGCCAGTAGCCTCGGACAGGGCCAAGAGACCCAGTACTTC. Translating gives CASSLGQGQETQYF.

The gene calls are TRBV7-2 and TRBJ2-7, with TRBD2 matching 15 bases. This CDR3 has 19 residues. V dropped 0 bases and J dropped 4; count of bases not matched to a gene: 10. CDR1 and CDR2 from the germline V gene are SGHTA and FQGNSA. The CDR3 sequence: CASSLAGLRTSGGVYEQYF. CDR3 sequence (DNA): TGTGCCAGCAGCTTAGCAGGCTTGCGGACTAGCGGGGGGGTTTACGAGCAGTACTTC.

The V and J genes are TRBV15 and TRBJ1-4, with 9 bases identical to TRBD1. J lost 8 bases, V lost 2 bases, and 18 bases had no gene match. Germline loops: CDR1 LNHNV, CDR2 YYDKDF (reference sequence). The CDR3 has 19 amino acids. The CDR3 sequence: CATSRKTGPGTGRFEKLFF. CDR3 DNA: TGTGCCACCAGCAGAAAGACAGGGCCGGGGACAGGGAGGTTCGAAAAACTGTTTTTT.

The chain is built from TRBV6-1 and TRBJ1-2; D ambiguous. Trimming cost V 4 bases and J 0 bases, with 12 bases left between them. Germline-derived CDR1 and CDR2 are MNHNS and SASEGT. This CDR3 contains 15 residues. DNA for the CDR3: TGTGCCAGCAGTGTAGCGGAGGGAGCTAACTATGGCTACACCTTC. Amino acids: CASSVAEGANYGYTF.

Comments on this clone: This sample includes further DNA sequences coding for the same CDR3. The V call is TRBV18, the J call TRBJ2-2; 14 bases are a match to TRBD2. There are 18 residues in the CDR3. Germline CDR1 reads KGHSH; CDR2 reads LQKENI. The V gene end was trimmed by 2 bases and the J gene end by 1 base; junction bases not matched to a gene: 3. CDR3 sequence reads: CASSPLGTSGRNTGELFF. In DNA form, the CDR3 reads TGTGCCAGCTCACCATTAGGGACTAGCGGGAGGAACACCGGGGAGCTGTTTTTT.

The genes are TRBV7-9 and TRBJ2-1; 8 bases agree with TRBD2. Losses at the gene ends were 5 bases for V and 6 bases for J; bases not matched to a gene: 9. Germline V lookup: CDR1 SEHNR, CDR2 FQNEAQ (reference sequence). The CDR3 has 15 amino acids. The CDR3 sequence is CASSPPGTRINEQFF. CDR3 DNA sequence: TGTGCCAGCAGCCCTCCCGGGACTAGAATCAATGAGCAGTTCTTC.

Here the CDR3 DNA reads TGCGCCAGCAGTGATCCGGGGGGCTCCGGGGAGCAGTACTTC. Translated, it gives CASSDPGGSGEQYF. The chain is built from TRBV10-1 and TRBJ2-7; D perhaps matches TRBD2 (7 bases). Per germline, CDR1 WNHNN and CDR2 SYGVQD (reference sequence). This CDR3 spans 14 amino acids. V shed 3 bases and J shed 7 bases, with 16 bases lying between them.

The chain combines TRBV5-1 with TRBJ1-4, with D hard to call. The CDR3 runs 14 residues. From germline, CDR1 is SGHRS and CDR2 YFSETQ. V lost 4 bases to trimming and J lost 7 bases, with 14 bases between them. The CDR3, as DNA: TGCGCCAGCAGCACACCAGACATGGCTGAAAAACTGTTTTTT. Encoded protein: CASSTPDMAEKLFF.

This clone was seen once. The chain joins TRBV19 to TRBJ2-7; a possible D gene is TRBD2 (6 bases). The V gene lost 7 bases and the J gene lost 4 bases, with 23 bases spanning the gap. This CDR3 comprises 16 residues. Germline-derived CDR1 and CDR2 are LNHDA and SQIVND (reference sequence). The CDR3 region is CASIPPRRGLLYEQYF. CDR3 bases: TGTGCCAGTATTCCCCCTAGGCGGGGTCTATTGTACGAGCAGTACTTC.

In DNA, the CDR3 is TGTGCCAGCAGTTTTGCGGGTCGCTACGAGCAGTACTTC. This sequence encodes CASSFAGRYEQYF. The rearrangement links TRBV28 to TRBJ2-7, with a tentative D call TRBD2 (5 bases). Trimming removed 3 bases from V and 3 bases from J, with 9 bases in between. This CDR3 spans 13 amino acids. The germline gives CDR1 MDHEN, CDR2 SYDVKM.

The V and J genes are TRBV27 and TRBJ2-5; D ambiguous. CDR3 length equals 13 residues. V shed 0 bases and J shed 5 bases, with 7 bases lying between them. Germline CDR1 MNHEY, CDR2 SMNVEV (reference sequence). The CDR3 spells CASSLSAAETQYF. CDR3 nucleotides: TGTGCCAGCAGTTTATCTGCGGCGGAGACCCAGTACTTC.

This sequence joins TRBV6-1 and TRBJ2-6; 9 nucleotides match TRBD2. Germline CDR1 MNHNS, CDR2 SASEGT. The V and J ends lost 4 bases and 3 bases, in that order; junction bases with no gene match: 10. The CDR3 has 18 residues. The CDR3, as DNA: TGTGCCAGCAGTGTATCCTGGCGGGAGGGATTTGGGGCCAACGTCCTGACTTTC. Translated, it gives CASSVSWREGFGANVLTF.

The chain carries TRBV2 and TRBJ1-5; D gene ambiguous. V was shortened by 7 bases and J by 2 bases, with 12 bases between the two germline ends. This CDR3 contains 14 residues. Per the germline V gene, CDR1 is SNHLY and CDR2 is FYNNEI. The CDR3 bases are TGTGCCAGCAATGACCACGGGGGCAATCAGCCCCAGCATTTT. Encoded protein: CASNDHGGNQPQHF. Based on the CDR3 plus reference TRBV2 and TRBJ1-5, the full variable domain is EPEVTQTPSHQVTQMGQEVILRCVPISNHLYFYWYRQILGQKVEFLVSFYNNEISEKSEIFDDQFSVERPDGSNFTLKIRSTKLEDSAMYFCASNDHGGNQPQHFGDGTRLSIL.

The chain couples TRBV11-3 to TRBJ2-1; 13 bases fit TRBD2. The CDR3 totals 19 residues. CDR1 and CDR2 from the germline V gene are SGHNT and YENEEA. After removal of 4 bases from V and 3 bases from J, the junction contained 12 bases not matched to a gene. Here the CDR3 DNA reads TGTGCCAGCAGCTCCACCGGGACTAGCGGGGTAAGAGGCTACAATGAGCAGTTCTTC. This gives the protein CASSSTGTSGVRGYNEQFF.

This clone was detected once. This chain joins TRBV9 and TRBJ2-1; 11 positions agree with TRBD2. Germline V gives CDR1 SGDLS, CDR2 YYNGEE. The CDR3 length is 15 residues. The ends lost 4 bases at V and 2 bases at J; junction bases unmatched: 2. The CDR3 region has the DNA TGTGCCAGCAGCTTGGGACTAGCGGCCTACAATGAGCAGTTCTTC. It yields the protein CASSLGLAAYNEQFF. Full variable domain (rest looked up from reference TRBV9 and TRBJ2-1): DSGVTQTPKHLITATGQRVTLRCSPRSGDLSVYWYQQSLDQGLQFLIQYYNGEERAKGNILERFSAQQFPDLHSELNLSSLELGDSALYFCASSLGLAAYNEQFFGPGTRLTVL.

This rearrangement joins TRBV6-5 to TRBJ2-3, with TRBD2 matching over 9 bases. The CDR3 is 14 amino acids. Losses at the gene ends were 7 bases for V and 6 bases for J; bases not matched to a gene: 8. Per the germline V gene, CDR1 is MNHEY and CDR2 is SVGAGI. CDR3 residues: CASTGVAGVDTQYF. The CDR3 DNA sequence: TGTGCCAGCACGGGGGTAGCGGGAGTGGATACGCAGTATTTT.

The J gene is TRBJ2-7, the V gene TRBV6-2 or TRBV6-3; D gene uncertain. This CDR3 contains 14 residues. Trimming removed 5 bases at V and 6 bases at J, with 17 bases between. Germline V gives CDR1 MNHEY, CDR2 SVGEGT. The CDR3 region has the DNA TGTGCCAGCAGTCAACTCTACTCTAGGTCCGAGCAGTACTTC. It specifies CASSQLYSRSEQYF.